This entry concerns a single T cell receptor beta chain. The antigen is not known. A much larger clone lies one base from this, so it may be a read error. The library came from three nested PCR rounds adapted from ARM-PCR protocols. TCRdb ran MiXCR on the multiplex PCR reads and lists one entry per CDR3 protein. The sample lists approximately 65,000 distinct CDR3 sequences, just under 60% occurring once. The source of the sample is a study of tumor and adjacent non-tumor tissue in lung cancer. Findings and caveats of the study: Compared with tumor, normal lung showed significantly lower TCR diversity.

The CDR3 consists of 15 residues. CDR1 is SGHAT and CDR2 is FQNNGV in the germline V gene. RNA was extracted from bulk tissue without any cell sorting. Sequencing used lung tumor tissue. This rearrangement joins TRBV11-2 to TRBJ2-4, with TRBD1 identical over 7 bases. The receptor comes from a man in his forties or fifties with non-small cell lung cancer. DNA for the CDR3: TGTGCCAGCAGCTTAGTCACAGGGGCCAAAGACATTCAGTACTTC. Amino acid sequence: CASSLVTGAKDIQYF.